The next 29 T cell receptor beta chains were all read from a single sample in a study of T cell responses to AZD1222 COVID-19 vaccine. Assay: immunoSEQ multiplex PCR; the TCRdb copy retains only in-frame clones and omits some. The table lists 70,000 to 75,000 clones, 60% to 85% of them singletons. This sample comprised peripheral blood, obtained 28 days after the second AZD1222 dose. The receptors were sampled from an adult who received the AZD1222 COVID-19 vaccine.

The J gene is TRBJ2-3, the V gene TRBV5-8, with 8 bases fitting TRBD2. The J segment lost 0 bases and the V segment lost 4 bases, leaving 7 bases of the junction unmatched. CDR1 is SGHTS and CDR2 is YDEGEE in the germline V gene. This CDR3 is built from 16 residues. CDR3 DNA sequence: TGTGCCAGCAGCCTGGGCGGGAGGACTAGCACAGATACGCAGTATTTT. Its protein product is CASSLGGRTSTDTQYF.

In DNA form, the CDR3 reads TGTGCCAGCAGCGAGAGGCCCAGGGCCTCAGAGGGTAACAATGAGCAGTTCTTC. As protein: CASSERPRASEGNNEQFF. The chain employs TRBV9 and TRBJ2-1; D could derive from TRBD1 or TRBD2 (5 bases each). There are 18 residues in the CDR3. Germline V gene data show CDR1 as SGDLS and CDR2 as YYNGEE. The germline V and J ends were trimmed by 3 bases and 5 bases, with 24 bases remaining between them.

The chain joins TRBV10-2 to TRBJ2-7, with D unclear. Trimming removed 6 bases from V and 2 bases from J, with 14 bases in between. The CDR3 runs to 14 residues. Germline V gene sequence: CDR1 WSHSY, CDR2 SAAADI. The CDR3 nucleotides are TGCGCCAGCAGGAGCGACTCAAACGCCTACGAGCAGTACTTC. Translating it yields CASRSDSNAYEQYF.

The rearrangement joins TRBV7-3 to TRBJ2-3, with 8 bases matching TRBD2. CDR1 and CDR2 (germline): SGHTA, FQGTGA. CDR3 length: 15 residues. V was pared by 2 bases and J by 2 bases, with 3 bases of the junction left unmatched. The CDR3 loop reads CASSLGAGVTDTQYF. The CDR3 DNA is TGTGCCAGCAGCTTAGGAGCGGGGGTCACAGATACGCAGTATTTT. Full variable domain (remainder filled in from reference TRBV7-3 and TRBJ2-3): GAGVSQTPSNKVTEKGKYVELRCDPISGHTALYWYRQSLGQGPEFLIYFQGTGAADDSGLPNDRFFAVRPEGSVSTLKIQRTERGDSAVYLCASSLGAGVTDTQYFGPGTRLTVL.

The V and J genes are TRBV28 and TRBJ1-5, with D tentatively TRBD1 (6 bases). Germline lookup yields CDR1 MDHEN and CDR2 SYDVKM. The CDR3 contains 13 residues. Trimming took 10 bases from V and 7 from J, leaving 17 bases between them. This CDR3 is CATWGGAGQPQHF. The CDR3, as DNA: TGTGCCACTTGGGGGGGGGCAGGACAGCCCCAGCATTTT.

CDR3 coding DNA: TGTGCCAGCTCAGGAGGACAGGGGGGATCCTTCTCTGGAAACACCATATATTTT. Translating gives CASSGGQGGSFSGNTIYF. V is TRBV18 and J is TRBJ1-3, with TRBD1 identical over 10 bases. Trimming removed 5 bases from V and 0 bases from J; junction bases left unmatched: 10. The CDR3 has 18 amino acids. Germline V CDR1 and CDR2: KGHSH, LQKENI.

CDR3 residues: CASSSGTGYELFF. Here the CDR3 DNA reads TGTGCCAGCAGCTCGGGGACGGGTTACGAACTGTTTTTT. The chain couples TRBV7-3 to TRBJ2-2; D could derive from TRBD1 or TRBD2 (5 bases each). The ends were cut back, 4 bases at V and 14 bases at J, with 17 bases in the middle. In germline, CDR1 is SGHTA, CDR2 FQGTGA. The CDR3 loop spans 13 amino acids.

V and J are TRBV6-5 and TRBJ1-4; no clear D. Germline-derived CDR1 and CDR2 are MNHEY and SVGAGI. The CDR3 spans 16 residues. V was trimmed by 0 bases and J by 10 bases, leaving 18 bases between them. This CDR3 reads CASSYSVSAARGKLFF. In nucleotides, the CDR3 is TGTGCCAGCAGTTACTCTGTCTCGGCAGCCCGGGGAAAACTGTTTTTT.

CDR3 region: CATSRHSVPPRDQYF. DNA for the CDR3: TGTGCCACCAGCAGACATTCGGTCCCTCCTAGGGACCAGTACTTC. The chain couples TRBV15 to TRBJ2-5; no definite D call. The CDR3 runs to 15 residues. Trimming pared 2 bases from V and 10 bases from J, leaving 20 bases between. The germline V gene has CDR1 LNHNV and CDR2 YYDKDF (reference sequence).

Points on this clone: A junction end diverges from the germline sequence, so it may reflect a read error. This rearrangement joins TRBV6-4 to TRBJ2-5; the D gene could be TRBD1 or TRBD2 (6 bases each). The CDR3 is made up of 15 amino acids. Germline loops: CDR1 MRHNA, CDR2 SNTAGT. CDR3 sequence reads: CASTPPPGAQGTQYF. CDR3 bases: TGTGCCAGCACTCCTCCCCCGGGGGCCCAAGGGACCCAGTACTTC.

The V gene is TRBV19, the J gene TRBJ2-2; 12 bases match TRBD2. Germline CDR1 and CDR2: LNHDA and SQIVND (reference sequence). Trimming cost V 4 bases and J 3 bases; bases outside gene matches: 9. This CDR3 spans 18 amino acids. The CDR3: CASSRGASGRADTGELFF. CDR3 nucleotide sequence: TGTGCCAGTAGTAGAGGGGCTAGCGGGAGGGCCGACACCGGGGAGCTGTTTTTT.

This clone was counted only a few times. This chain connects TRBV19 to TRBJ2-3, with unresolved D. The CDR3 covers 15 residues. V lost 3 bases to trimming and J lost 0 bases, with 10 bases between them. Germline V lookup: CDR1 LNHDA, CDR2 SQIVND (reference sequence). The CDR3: CASSIILGSTDTQYF. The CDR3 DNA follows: TGTGCCAGTAGTATTATTTTGGGGAGCACAGATACGCAGTATTTT.

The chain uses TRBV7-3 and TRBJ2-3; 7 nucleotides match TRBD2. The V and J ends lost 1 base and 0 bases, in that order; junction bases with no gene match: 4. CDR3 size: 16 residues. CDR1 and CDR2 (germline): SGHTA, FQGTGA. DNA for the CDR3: TGTGCCAGCAGCTTAATAGCCGGGAGGAGCACAGATACGCAGTATTTT. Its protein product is CASSLIAGRSTDTQYF.

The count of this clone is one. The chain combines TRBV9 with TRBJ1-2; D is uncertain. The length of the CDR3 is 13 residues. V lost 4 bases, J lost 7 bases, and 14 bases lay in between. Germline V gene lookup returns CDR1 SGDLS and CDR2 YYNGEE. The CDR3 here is CASSPGSSGGYTF. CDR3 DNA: TGTGCCAGCAGCCCGGGGAGCAGCGGTGGCTACACCTTC.

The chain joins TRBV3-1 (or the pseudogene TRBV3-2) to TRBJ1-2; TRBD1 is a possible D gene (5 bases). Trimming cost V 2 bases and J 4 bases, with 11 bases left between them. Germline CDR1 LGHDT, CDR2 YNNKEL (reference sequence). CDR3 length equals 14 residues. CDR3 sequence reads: CASSQTGTTYGYTF. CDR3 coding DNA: TGTGCCAGCAGCCAAACCGGGACCACCTATGGCTACACCTTC.

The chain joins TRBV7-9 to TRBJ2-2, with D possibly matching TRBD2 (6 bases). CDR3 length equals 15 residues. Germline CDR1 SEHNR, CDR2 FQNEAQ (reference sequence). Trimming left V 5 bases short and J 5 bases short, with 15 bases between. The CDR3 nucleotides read TGTGCCAGCAGCCACGTGCGGGCGGGGACCGGGGAGCTGTTTTTT. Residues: CASSHVRAGTGELFF.

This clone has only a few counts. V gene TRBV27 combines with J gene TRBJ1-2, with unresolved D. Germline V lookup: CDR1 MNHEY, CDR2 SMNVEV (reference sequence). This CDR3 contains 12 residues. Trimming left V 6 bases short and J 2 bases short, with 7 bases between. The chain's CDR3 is CASRTSNYGYTF. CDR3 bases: TGTGCCAGCAGGACAAGCAACTATGGCTACACCTTC.

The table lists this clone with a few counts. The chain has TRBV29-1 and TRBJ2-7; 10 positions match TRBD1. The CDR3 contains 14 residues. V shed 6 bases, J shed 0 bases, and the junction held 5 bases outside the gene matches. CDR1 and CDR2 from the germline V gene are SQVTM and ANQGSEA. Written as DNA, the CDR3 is TGCAGCGTGACAGGGGGCTCCGTCTCCTACGAGCAGTACTTC. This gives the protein CSVTGGSVSYEQYF.

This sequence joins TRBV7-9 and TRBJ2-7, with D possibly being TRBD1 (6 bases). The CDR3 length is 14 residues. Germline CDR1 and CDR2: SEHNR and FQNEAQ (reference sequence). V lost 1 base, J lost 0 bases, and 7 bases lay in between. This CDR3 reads CASSLEGGSYEQYF. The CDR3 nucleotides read TGTGCCAGCAGCTTAGAAGGGGGCTCCTACGAGCAGTACTTC.

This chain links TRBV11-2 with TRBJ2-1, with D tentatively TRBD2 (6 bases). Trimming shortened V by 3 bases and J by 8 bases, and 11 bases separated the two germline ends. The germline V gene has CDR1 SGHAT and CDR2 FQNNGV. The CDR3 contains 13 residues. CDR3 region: CASSFGGMDEQFF. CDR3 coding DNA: TGTGCCAGCAGCTTCGGCGGGATGGATGAGCAGTTCTTC.

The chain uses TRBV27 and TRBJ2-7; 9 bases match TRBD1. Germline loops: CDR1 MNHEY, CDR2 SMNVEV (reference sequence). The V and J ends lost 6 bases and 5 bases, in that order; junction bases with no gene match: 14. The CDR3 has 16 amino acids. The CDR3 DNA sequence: TGTGCCAGCAGGGGAAGGTCCGGGACAGGGCGACACGAGCAGTACTTC. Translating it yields CASRGRSGTGRHEQYF.

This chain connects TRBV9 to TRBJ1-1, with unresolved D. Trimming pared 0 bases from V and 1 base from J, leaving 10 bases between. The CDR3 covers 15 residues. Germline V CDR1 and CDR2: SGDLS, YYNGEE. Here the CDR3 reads CASSVDGVTNTEAFF. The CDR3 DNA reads TGTGCCAGCAGCGTAGATGGCGTAACGAACACTGAAGCTTTCTTT.

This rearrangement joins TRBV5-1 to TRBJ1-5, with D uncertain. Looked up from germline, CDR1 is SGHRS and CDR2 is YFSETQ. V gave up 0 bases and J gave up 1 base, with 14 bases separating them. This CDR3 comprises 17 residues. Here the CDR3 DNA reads TGCGCCAGCAGCTTGGGCCTAGAACCCTACAGCAATCAGCCCCAGCATTTT. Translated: CASSLGLEPYSNQPQHF.

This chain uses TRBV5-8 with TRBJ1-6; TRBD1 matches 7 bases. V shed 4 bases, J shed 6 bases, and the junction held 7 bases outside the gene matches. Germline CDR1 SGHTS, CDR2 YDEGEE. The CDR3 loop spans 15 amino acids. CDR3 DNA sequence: TGTGCCAGCAGCCAGGGACAGTTGGCTAATTCACCCCTCCACTTT. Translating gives CASSQGQLANSPLHF.

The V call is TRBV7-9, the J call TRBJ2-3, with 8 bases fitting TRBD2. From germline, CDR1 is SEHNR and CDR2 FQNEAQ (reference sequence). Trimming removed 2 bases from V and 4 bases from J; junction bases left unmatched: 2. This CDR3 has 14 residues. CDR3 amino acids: CASSLTSGSDTQYF. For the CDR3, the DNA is TGTGCCAGCAGCTTAACTAGCGGATCAGATACGCAGTATTTT.

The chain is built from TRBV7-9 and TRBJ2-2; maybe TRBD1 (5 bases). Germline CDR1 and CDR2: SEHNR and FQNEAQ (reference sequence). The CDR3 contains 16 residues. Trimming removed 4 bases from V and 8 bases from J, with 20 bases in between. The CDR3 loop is CASSSYPDILSGELFF. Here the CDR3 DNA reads TGTGCCAGCAGCTCCTACCCGGACATCCTGTCAGGGGAGCTGTTTTTT. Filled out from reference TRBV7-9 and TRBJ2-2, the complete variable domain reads DTGVSQNPRHKITKRGQNVTFRCDPISEHNRLYWYRQTLGQGPEFLTYFQNEAQLEKSRLLSDRFSAERPKGSFSTLEIQRTEQGDSAMYLCASSSYPDILSGELFFGEGSRLTVL.

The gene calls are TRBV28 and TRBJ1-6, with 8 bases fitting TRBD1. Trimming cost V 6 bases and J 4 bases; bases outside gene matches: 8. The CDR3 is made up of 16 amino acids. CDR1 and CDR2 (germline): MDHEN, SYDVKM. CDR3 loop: CASRETGAGYNSPLHF. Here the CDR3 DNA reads TGTGCCAGCAGAGAGACAGGGGCCGGTTATAATTCACCCCTCCACTTT.

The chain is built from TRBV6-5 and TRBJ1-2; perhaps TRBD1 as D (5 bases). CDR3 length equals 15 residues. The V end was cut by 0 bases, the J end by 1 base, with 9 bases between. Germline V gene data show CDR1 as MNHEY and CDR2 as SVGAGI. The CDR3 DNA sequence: TGTGCCAGCAGTTACTCAGTCGACAGTAACTATGGCTACACCTTC. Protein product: CASSYSVDSNYGYTF.

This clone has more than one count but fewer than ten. The CDR3 loop is CASSRGQGVEAFF. The CDR3 DNA sequence: TGCGCCAGCAGCCGAGGACAGGGAGTTGAAGCTTTCTTT. The chain has TRBV4-3 and TRBJ1-1; 8 positions agree with TRBD1. The CDR3 is made up of 13 amino acids. The germline V gene has CDR1 LGHNA and CDR2 YSLEER. Trimming removed 4 bases from V and 7 bases from J; junction bases left unmatched: 5.